This T cell receptor beta chain was captured by sequencing in a study of cytomegalovirus exposure and HLA in healthy donors. Across the study: There were 300 to 400 genotyped donors. Of these, 81% fell in the genetic ancestry cluster associated with self-reported Caucasian donors.

Both 60 Vbeta primers and 13 Jbeta primers went into the PCR. Profiling relied on immunoSEQ multiplex PCR, and the TCRdb table lists in-frame clones only, not all of them. The sample consists of about 120,000 clones, 15% to 19% of them appearing once. Germline V CDR1 and CDR2: MDHEN, SYDVKM. V dropped 4 bases and J dropped 4; count of bases not matched to a gene: 23. The CDR3 sequence is 21 residues long. The table lists this clone with a few counts. Its antigen is not identified. Overall study findings and caveats: In a later analysis, common viral pathogens appeared linked to several of the most significant clusters.

This chain links TRBV28 with TRBJ2-7; the match to TRBD2 covers 12 bases. The receptor was derived from a woman younger than 35 in good health and CMV-seronegative. The sample taken for sequencing was PBMCs. In nucleotides, the CDR3 is TGTGCCAGCAGTTGGAATCCAGGAACTAGCGGGAGGACCACCCAGATATACGAGCAGTACTTC. Protein: CASSWNPGTSGRTTQIYEQYF. Combining the CDR3 with reference TRBV28 and TRBJ2-7 gives the whole variable domain DVKVTQSSRYLVKRTGEKVFLECVQDMDHENMFWYRQDPGLGLRLIYFSYDVKMKEKGDIPEGYSVSREKKERFSLILESASTNQTSMYLCASSWNPGTSGRTTQIYEQYFGPGTRLTVT.